This TCR beta chain was found in a study of blood T cells in healthy people across ages. V dropped 8 bases and J dropped 7 bases, with 15 bases sitting between them. This CDR3 is 14 amino acids long. The V gene's germline CDR1 is MNHEY and CDR2 SMNVEV (reference sequence). The authors ran a second PCR of about 6 to 12 cycles using a sample-barcoded 5' primer and a J-beta primer mix. TCRdb analysed the 5' RACE reads with MiXCR anew, one entry per CDR3 protein. Of about 1.4 million distinct CDR3 sequences in the sample, roughly 59% are singletons; the top ten hold 6.7%. The sequence derives from a man younger than 30 in good health. The rearrangement joins TRBV27 to TRBJ1-6; D is ambiguous. The sequenced sample consisted of blood. The CDR3 DNA is TGTGCCAGCGGTCGAAGGGTCGGGAATTCACCCCTCCACTTT. This gives the protein CASGRRVGNSPLHF.